This entry describes one T cell receptor (beta chain). The entry originates in a study of T cell clusters in autoimmune cytopenias. Study details: Per sample, median TRB depth was approximately 47,000 reads, yielding a median roughly 2,200 distinct clonotypes.

About 39,000 genome equivalents of blood DNA were amplified for TRB. TRB rearrangements were amplified by touch-down multiplex PCR with mixed TRB-A/B primers. One entry per CDR3 protein, without DNA, is what TCRdb gives after re-calling the multiplex PCR reads. This sample carries some 4,000 distinct CDR3 sequences, with roughly 21% going to the ten biggest clones. Germline values: CDR1 SEHNR, CDR2 FQNEAQ (reference sequence). This CDR3 spans 17 amino acids. These same records also appear under a second study, on T cell repertoires in aging, cancer and after chemotherapy. That study adds: Rebound thymic output was suggested by rising median generation probability during chemotherapy in each cancer cohort.

The TCR comes from a human donor in good health. The chain employs TRBV7-9 and TRBJ2-1; TCRdb returns TRBD2, unconfirmable since there is no DNA. Material: peripheral blood. The CDR3 sequence: CASSLTLLAGGDNEQFF.